This T cell receptor beta chain was recovered during a study of CD8 T cells in Susac syndrome. This clonotype was recorded only once. Reverse transcription used about 0.45 to 1 ug RNA and random hexamers. The authors amplified TCR beta CDR3 across 54 Vbeta and 13 Jbeta using immunoSEQ multiplex PCR. TCRdb ran MiXCR on the immunoSEQ multiplex PCR reads and lists one entry per CDR3 protein. The sample holds some 130,000 distinct CDR3 sequences; 90% to 95% are singletons and the top ten take 0.1% to 0.15%. The CDR3 length is 11 residues. Trimming stripped 8 bases from V and 5 bases from J, with 12 bases between. The germline gives CDR1 SQVTM, CDR2 ANQGSEA.

The source material was CD4+ T cells from PBMCs. The gene calls are TRBV29-1 and TRBJ1-1, with D maybe TRBD1 (5 bases). This receptor was taken from a human donor with multiple sclerosis. The CDR3 loop reads CSHLGGTEAFF. The CDR3 region has the DNA TGCAGCCACTTGGGGGGGACTGAAGCTTTCTTT.